This TCR beta chain originates from a study of CD8+ T cells in alopecia areata. Turning to the study itself: Treated patients took oral tofacitinib at 5 to 10 mg twice daily.

Treatment meaning: oral pan-JAK inhibitor, 5-10 mg twice daily. Investigators isolated RNA and reverse transcribed it into cDNA to act as the sequencing template. The repertoire was sequenced with immunoSEQ multiplex PCR; TCRdb's copy has only in-frame clones and lacks some. This table holds fewer than 150,000 clones, 75% to 85% found once. This TCR was sampled from a human donor with alopecia areata. This specimen consisted of CD8+ T cells sorted from blood, obtained at week 4, from a patient treated with tofacitinib.

The CDR3 coding sequence is TGTGCCAGCTCAAGAGCGGACTACGAGCAGTACTTC. This codes for CASSRADYEQYF. The rearrangement joins TRBV2 to TRBJ2-7; tentative D call: TRBD2 (5 bases). Germline-derived CDR1 and CDR2 are SNHLY and FYNNEI. The CDR3 consists of 12 residues. V was shortened by 8 bases and J by 3 bases, with 11 bases between the two germline ends.